Each of the 19 T cell receptor beta chains below was sequenced from the same sample in a study of post-analysis software for immune sequencing data. Study-level points and caveats: TRBV5-6, TRBV5-1 and TRBV20-1 were among five TRBV segments more frequent in patients than controls.

TCR beta cDNA libraries had unique molecular identifiers. TCRdb reanalysed the PCR reads using MiXCR and keeps one entry per CDR3 protein. The sample contains about 500,000 distinct CDR3 sequences, 45% of which appear only once. Their recognized antigens are unknown. What was sequenced was blood. All receptors derive from a girl aged 10-17 years with multiple sclerosis.

The rearrangement uses TRBV12-3 or TRBV12-4 and TRBJ2-7, with 7 nucleotides matching TRBD1. The junction had 10 bases not matched to a gene; V was cut back by 4 bases and J by 1 base. This CDR3 has 16 residues. The CDR3 sequence is CASSSPNDRVSYEQYF. As DNA, the CDR3 is TGTGCCAGCAGTTCCCCCAACGACAGGGTTTCCTACGAGCAGTACTTC.

The CDR3 is CSAYGSSGRHSYEQYF. The CDR3 DNA follows: TGCAGTGCCTACGGTTCTAGCGGGAGACATAGCTACGAGCAGTACTTC. V gene TRBV20-1 combines with J gene TRBJ2-7, with 10 bases identical to TRBD2. CDR1 DFQATT and CDR2 SNEGSKA come from the germline V gene (reference sequence). CDR3 length: 16 residues. With V trimmed by 6 bases and J by 3 bases, 14 bases remained unmatched.

Concerning this clonotype itself: At one end the junction does not follow the germline gene, possibly because of a read error. V is TRBV25-1 and J is TRBJ1-6; D ambiguous. The CDR3 runs to 16 residues. Germline V gives CDR1 MGHDK, CDR2 SYGVNS. CDR3 nucleotide sequence: TGTGTCAGCAGTGATTCCGAGGGCGTCGGTGATTCACCCCTCCACTTT. The encoded protein is CVSSDSEGVGDSPLHF.

This chain joins TRBV20-1 and TRBJ2-7, with 12 bases identical to TRBD2. The CDR3 is 15 residues long. V was clipped by 0 bases and J by 4 bases; unmatched bases: 4. In germline, CDR1 is DFQATT, CDR2 SNEGSKA (reference sequence). The CDR3 region is CSARDGTSGLYEQYF. CDR3 DNA: TGCAGTGCTAGAGATGGGACTAGCGGGTTATACGAGCAGTACTTC.

The chain is built from TRBV12-3 or TRBV12-4 and TRBJ2-1, with D uncertain. The CDR3 is 16 amino acids. V was clipped by 5 bases and J by 1 base, with 15 bases between them. Here the CDR3 DNA reads TGTGCCAGCAGTACCTACGGGCGACATTCCTACAATGAGCAGTTCTTC. It codes for CASSTYGRHSYNEQFF.

J is TRBJ2-7 and V is TRBV12-3 or TRBV12-4; 10 positions match TRBD2. This CDR3 has 17 residues. Unmatched junction bases numbered 11, after V lost 2 bases and J lost 4 bases. CDR3 amino acids: CASSLKGLAVTPYEQYF. The CDR3 DNA sequence: TGTGCCAGCAGTTTAAAAGGACTAGCGGTTACCCCTTACGAGCAGTACTTC.

The CDR3 sequence is CASSLWTSGRADTGELFF. The CDR3 DNA is TGCGCCAGCAGCTTGTGGACTAGCGGGAGGGCGGACACCGGGGAGCTGTTTTTT. The genes are TRBV5-1 and TRBJ2-2, with 15 bases matching TRBD2. CDR3 size: 18 residues. Per the germline V gene, CDR1 is SGHRS and CDR2 is YFSETQ. V dropped 1 base and J dropped 3; count of bases not matched to a gene: 4.

This clonotype was seen a handful of times. The chain has TRBV5-1 and TRBJ2-7, with no clear D. This CDR3 is built from 13 residues. Trimming took off 1 base at V and 4 bases at J, with 9 bases between the two ends. The germline V gene has CDR1 SGHRS and CDR2 YFSETQ. The CDR3 is CASSLSGNYEQYF. CDR3 coding DNA: TGCGCCAGCAGCTTGTCTGGAAATTACGAGCAGTACTTC.

The V call is TRBV7-3, the J call TRBJ2-3, with 7 nucleotides matching TRBD2. The CDR3 is 16 residues long. J gave up 3 bases and V 1 base, and 7 bases lay outside the gene matches. Germline-derived CDR1 and CDR2 are SGHTA and FQGTGA. The CDR3 coding sequence is TGTGCCAGCAGCTTAAGGGGGGGGAGGCGGACAGATACGCAGTATTTT. Protein sequence: CASSLRGGRRTDTQYF.

J is TRBJ2-7 and V is TRBV9; weak D call: TRBD2 (5 bases). Trimming left V 1 base short and J 1 base short, with 15 bases between. Per germline, CDR1 SGDLS and CDR2 YYNGEE. There are 16 residues in the CDR3. The CDR3 loop reads CASSVNLREPSYEQYF. The CDR3 DNA is TGTGCCAGCAGCGTAAATTTGAGGGAGCCGTCCTACGAGCAGTACTTC.

The chain combines TRBV20-1 with TRBJ2-5; 7 bases fit TRBD2. The V gene end was trimmed by 0 bases and the J gene end by 2 bases; junction bases not matched to a gene: 6. CDR3 length equals 15 residues. The germline CDR1 and CDR2 sequences are DFQATT and SNEGSKA (reference sequence). The CDR3 here is CSAREAPAGQETQYF. CDR3 in DNA: TGCAGTGCTAGAGAGGCTCCAGCGGGGCAAGAGACCCAGTACTTC.

There are a few counts of this clonotype. At one of its ends the junction is not consistent with the germline gene, which may arise from a read error. The chain combines TRBV7-9 with TRBJ2-7, with TRBD2 matching over 7 bases. CDR3 length: 17 residues. Germline V gives CDR1 SEHNR, CDR2 FQNEAQ (reference sequence). For the CDR3, the DNA is TGTGCCAGCAGCTTAGTAGGAGGCGGGAGAAGCTCCTATGAGCAGTACTTC. It translates to CASSLVGGGRSSYEQYF. Supplemented by reference TRBV7-9 and TRBJ2-7, the full variable domain reads DTGVSQNPRHKITKRGQNVTFRCDPISEHNRLYWYRQTLGQGPEFLTYFQNEAQLEKSRLLSDRFSAERPKGSFSTLEIQRTEQGDSAMYLCASSLVGGGRSSYEQYFGPGTRLTVT.

In its sample, this clonotype was seen many times. This sequence joins TRBV12-3 or TRBV12-4 and TRBJ2-5; D remains unclear. V was trimmed by 3 bases and J by 1 base, leaving 15 bases between them. The CDR3 contains 16 residues. CDR3 in DNA: TGTGCCAGCAGTTTGTTGTATTCGTTGGCCCAAGAGACCCAGTACTTC. Translation: CASSLLYSLAQETQYF.

This chain uses TRBV24-1 with TRBJ2-5, with TRBD2 as a possible D gene (7 bases). The DNA end favors TRBJ2-7, so the J call may be wrong. This CDR3 is built from 16 residues. The germline V gene has CDR1 KGHDR and CDR2 SFDVKD. CDR3 sequence: CATSNSGGQGIYEQYF. The CDR3 DNA reads as TGTGCCACCAGTAACTCCGGGGGGCAGGGAATCTACGAGCAGTACTTC.

This clonotype was observed a handful of times. This chain uses TRBV25-1 with TRBJ1-2; 9 nucleotides align to TRBD1. The CDR3 is made up of 21 amino acids. Germline V gene data show CDR1 as MGHDK and CDR2 as SYGVNS. J was trimmed by 1 base and V by 7 bases; bases with no gene match: 25. The CDR3 region is CASTQQSHRGPLNTVNYGYTF. DNA for the CDR3: TGTGCCAGCACCCAACAATCCCACAGGGGGCCTCTAAACACCGTTAACTATGGCTACACCTTC.

This rearrangement joins TRBV12-3 or TRBV12-4 to TRBJ1-2; D is uncertain. The CDR3 is 15 amino acids. The V end was cut by 2 bases, the J end by 3 bases, with 13 bases between. CDR3 coding DNA: TGTGCCAGCAGTTTATATCCAGGACTCGACTATGGCTACACCTTC. This sequence encodes CASSLYPGLDYGYTF.

The V and J genes are TRBV7-6 and TRBJ2-1; 10 bases align to TRBD2. V shed 0 bases and J 4 bases; nucleotides not matched to a gene: 0. Per the germline V gene, CDR1 is SGHVS and CDR2 is FNYEAQ. The CDR3 is 15 amino acids. CDR3 region: CASSLAAGGYNEQFF. The CDR3 DNA sequence: TGTGCCAGCAGCTTAGCAGCGGGAGGGTACAATGAGCAGTTCTTC.

In this sample, this clonotype turned up once. The chain uses TRBV27 and TRBJ2-1; D remains unclear. V gave up 1 base and J gave up 0 bases, with 10 bases separating them. Per germline, CDR1 MNHEY and CDR2 SMNVEV (reference sequence). The CDR3 covers 16 residues. CDR3 nucleotide sequence: TGTGCCAGCAGTTTATGGGCCCTTGGCTCCTACAATGAGCAGTTCTTC. Translation gives CASSLWALGSYNEQFF.

The J gene is TRBJ2-5, the V gene TRBV29-1; D is tentatively TRBD1 or TRBD2 (7 bases each). The J call may be wrong; the DNA end is better matched by TRBJ2-7. Germline CDR1 and CDR2: SQVTM and ANQGSEA. The CDR3 is 13 amino acids. CDR3 DNA: TGCAGCGTTGACAGGGGGGGGAACTACGAGCAGTACTTC. This codes for CSVDRGGNYEQYF.